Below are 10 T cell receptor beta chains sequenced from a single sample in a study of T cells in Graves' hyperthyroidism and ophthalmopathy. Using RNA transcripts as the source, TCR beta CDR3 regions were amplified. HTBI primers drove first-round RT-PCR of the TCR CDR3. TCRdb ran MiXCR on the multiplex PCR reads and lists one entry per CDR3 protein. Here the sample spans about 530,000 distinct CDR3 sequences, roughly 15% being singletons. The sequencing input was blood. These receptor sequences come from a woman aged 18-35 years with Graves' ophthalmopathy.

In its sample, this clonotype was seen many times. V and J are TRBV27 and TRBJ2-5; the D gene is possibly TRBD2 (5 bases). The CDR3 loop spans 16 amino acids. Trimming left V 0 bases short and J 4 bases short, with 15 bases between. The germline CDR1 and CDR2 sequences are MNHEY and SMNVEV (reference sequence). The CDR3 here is CASSLSSQGRGETQYF. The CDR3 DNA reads TGTGCCAGCAGTTTATCGAGTCAAGGGAGAGGAGAGACCCAGTACTTC.

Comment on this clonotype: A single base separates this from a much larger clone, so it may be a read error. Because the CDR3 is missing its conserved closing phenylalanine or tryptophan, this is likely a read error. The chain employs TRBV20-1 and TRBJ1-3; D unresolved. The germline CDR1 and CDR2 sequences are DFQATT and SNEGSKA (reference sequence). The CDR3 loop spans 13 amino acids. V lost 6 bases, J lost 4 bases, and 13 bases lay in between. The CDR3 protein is CSAIRGSGNTIYL. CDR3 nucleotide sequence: TGCAGTGCCATAAGAGGATCCGGAAACACCATATATCTT.

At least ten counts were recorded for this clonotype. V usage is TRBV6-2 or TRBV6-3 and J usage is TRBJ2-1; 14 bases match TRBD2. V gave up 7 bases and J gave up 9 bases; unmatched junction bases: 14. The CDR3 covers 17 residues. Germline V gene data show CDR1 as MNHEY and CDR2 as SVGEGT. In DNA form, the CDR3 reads TGTGCCAGCACTAAAATCGGGACTAGCGGGAGTAGTGGTGAGCAGTTCTTC. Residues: CASTKIGTSGSSGEQFF.

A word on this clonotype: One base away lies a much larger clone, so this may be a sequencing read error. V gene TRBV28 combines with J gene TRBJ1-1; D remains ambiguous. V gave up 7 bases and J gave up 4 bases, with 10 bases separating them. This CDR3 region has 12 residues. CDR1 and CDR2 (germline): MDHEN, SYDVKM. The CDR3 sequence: CASNSKSTEAFF. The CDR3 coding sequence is TGTGCCAGCAACAGTAAAAGCACTGAAGCTTTCTTT.

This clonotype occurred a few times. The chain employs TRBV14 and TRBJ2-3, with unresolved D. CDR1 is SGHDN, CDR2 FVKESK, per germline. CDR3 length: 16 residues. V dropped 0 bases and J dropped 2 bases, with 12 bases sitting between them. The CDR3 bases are TGTGCCAGCAGCCAAGAACGGGTCATCTACACAGATACGCAGTATTTT. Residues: CASSQERVIYTDTQYF.

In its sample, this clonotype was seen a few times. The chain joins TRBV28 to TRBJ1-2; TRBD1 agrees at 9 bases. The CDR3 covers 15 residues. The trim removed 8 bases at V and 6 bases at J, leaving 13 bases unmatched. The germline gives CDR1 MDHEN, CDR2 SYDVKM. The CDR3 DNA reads TGTGCCAGCGGGACAGGGCCTCTTAGGGGGGATGGCTACACCTTC. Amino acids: CASGTGPLRGDGYTF.

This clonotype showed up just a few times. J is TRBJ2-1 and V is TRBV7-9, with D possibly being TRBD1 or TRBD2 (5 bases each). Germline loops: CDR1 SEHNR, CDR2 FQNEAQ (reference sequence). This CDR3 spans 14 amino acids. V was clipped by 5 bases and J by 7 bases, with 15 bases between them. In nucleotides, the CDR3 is TGTGCCAGCAGCCCGACGGGGCTCCTAAATGAGCAGTTCTTC. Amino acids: CASSPTGLLNEQFF.

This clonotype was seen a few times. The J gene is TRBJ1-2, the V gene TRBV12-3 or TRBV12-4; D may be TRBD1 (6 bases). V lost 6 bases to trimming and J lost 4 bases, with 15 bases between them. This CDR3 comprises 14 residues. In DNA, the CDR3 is TGTGCCAGCAGCTACAGGGTAGGGAGCTATGGCTACACCTTC. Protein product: CASSYRVGSYGYTF.

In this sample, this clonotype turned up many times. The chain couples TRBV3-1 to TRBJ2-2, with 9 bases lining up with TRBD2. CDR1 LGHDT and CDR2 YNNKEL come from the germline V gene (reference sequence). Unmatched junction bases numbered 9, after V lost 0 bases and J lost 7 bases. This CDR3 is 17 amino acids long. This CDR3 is CASSQEAPRTSDGELFF. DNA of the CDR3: TGTGCCAGCAGCCAAGAGGCCCCCCGGACTAGCGACGGGGAGCTGTTTTTT.

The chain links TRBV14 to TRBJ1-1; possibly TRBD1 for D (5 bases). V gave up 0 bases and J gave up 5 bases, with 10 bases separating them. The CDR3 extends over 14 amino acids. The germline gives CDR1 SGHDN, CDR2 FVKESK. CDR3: CASSQDTGGTEAFF. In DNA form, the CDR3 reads TGTGCCAGCAGCCAAGACACGGGGGGAACTGAAGCTTTCTTT.